This T cell receptor beta chain appears in the sequencing data of a study of shared clonotypes between healthy human individuals. Points from the study as a whole: Estimated richness was generally greater in naive than memory subsets.

For this clone: Its target is unknown.

Germline CDR1 MNHEY, CDR2 SMNVEV (reference sequence). The CDR3 totals 12 residues. V shed 5 bases and J shed 4 bases, with 8 bases lying between them. The protocol was immunoSEQ multiplex PCR, while the TCRdb copy is restricted to in-frame clones and leaves out a portion. The sample includes around 700,000 clones, over 65% of them seen just once. V and J are TRBV27 and TRBJ2-5; D gene uncertain. This sequence originates from a woman in her thirties in good health. The sequenced sample was memory CD4+ T cells sorted from blood. As for subset: CD45RA-negative fraction. The CDR3 region has the DNA TGTGCCAGCAGTGGCCTCGGAGAGACCCAGTACTTC. Its translation is CASSGLGETQYF.